Each of the 22 T cell receptor beta chains below was sequenced from the same sample in a study of cytomegalovirus exposure and HLA in healthy donors. Both 60 Vbeta primers and 13 Jbeta primers went into the PCR. Generated by immunoSEQ multiplex PCR, the TCRdb table keeps only in-frame clones and is missing some. The repertoire holds fewer than 200,000 clones, with roughly nine tenths as singletons. The sequenced sample was PBMCs. These receptors were obtained from a boy aged 2 to 10 in good health and CMV-seronegative.

J is TRBJ2-7 and V is TRBV6-1, with D perhaps matching TRBD1 (6 bases). CDR3 length: 15 residues. Germline V CDR1 and CDR2: MNHNS, SASEGT. The ends were cut back, 1 base at V and 2 bases at J, with 12 bases in the middle. CDR3 nucleotide sequence: TGTGCCAGCAGTGAAGAGGGGGTTGGGACCTACGAGCAGTACTTC. Translation: CASSEEGVGTYEQYF.

The chain links TRBV19 to TRBJ1-1; D gene ambiguous. Germline-derived CDR1 and CDR2 are LNHDA and SQIVND (reference sequence). V lost 3 bases to trimming and J lost 3 bases, with 5 bases between them. The CDR3 extends over 12 amino acids. The CDR3 reads CASSISDTEAFF. The CDR3 bases are TGTGCCAGTAGTATTAGTGACACTGAAGCTTTCTTT. Filled out from reference TRBV19 and TRBJ1-1, the complete variable domain reads DGGITQSPKYLFRKEGQNVTLSCEQNLNHDAMYWYRQDPGQGLRLIYYSQIVNDFQKGDIAEGYSVSREKKESFPLTVTSAQKNPTAFYLCASSISDTEAFFGQGTRLTVV.

This clone was observed a few times. The rearrangement links TRBV6-6 to TRBJ2-1; 11 positions match TRBD2. Trimming at V came to 2 bases and at J to 9 bases, leaving 9 bases not matched to a gene. The CDR3 sequence is 16 residues long. Germline values: CDR1 MNHNY, CDR2 SVGAGI (reference sequence). The CDR3 DNA reads TGTGCCAGCAGTTACCTGAGGACTAGCGGGTGGGGTGAGCAGTTCTTC. It is translated as CASSYLRTSGWGEQFF.

The CDR3 region is CASSLALKAGGSYNEQFF. CDR3 DNA sequence: TGTGCCAGCAGCTTAGCGCTTAAGGCGGGGGGTTCCTACAATGAGCAGTTCTTC. The gene calls are TRBV7-9 and TRBJ2-1; TRBD2 matches 8 bases. The CDR3 has 18 amino acids. J lost 1 base, V lost 0 bases, and 8 bases had no gene match. Germline V gene data show CDR1 as SEHNR and CDR2 as FQNEAQ (reference sequence).

The chain recombines TRBV5-1 with TRBJ1-2; tentative D call: TRBD1 (6 bases). This CDR3 region has 14 residues. V gave up 4 bases and J gave up 5 bases, with 15 bases separating them. Germline CDR1 and CDR2: SGHRS and YFSETQ. CDR3 amino acids: CASSHLPRGYGYTF. For the CDR3, the DNA is TGCGCCAGCAGCCATCTCCCCAGGGGTTATGGCTACACCTTC.

The rearrangement links TRBV7-3 to TRBJ2-1; TRBD2 matches at 7 bases. CDR1 and CDR2 (germline): SGHTA, FQGTGA. The CDR3 runs to 13 residues. V dropped 6 bases and J dropped 4; count of bases not matched to a gene: 3. CDR3 sequence: CASRAGPYNEQFF. CDR3 in DNA: TGTGCCAGCAGAGCGGGGCCTTACAATGAGCAGTTCTTC.

V gene TRBV30 combines with J gene TRBJ2-7, with TRBD2 matching over 8 bases. The germline CDR1 and CDR2 sequences are GTSNPN and SVGIG (reference sequence). The CDR3 length is 12 residues. J was trimmed by 3 bases and V by 4 bases; bases with no gene match: 2. Here the CDR3 reads CAWTGTSYEQYF. In DNA, the CDR3 is TGTGCCTGGACCGGGACTAGCTACGAGCAGTACTTC.

The V gene is TRBV12-5, the J gene TRBJ1-2, with a possible D match to TRBD1 (6 bases). Trimming took off 6 bases at V and 3 bases at J, with 14 bases between the two ends. There are 14 residues in the CDR3. The germline gives CDR1 LGHNT, CDR2 FRNRAP. The CDR3 bases are TGTGCTAGTGGAATCAACAGGGACCACTATGGCTACACCTTC. It codes for CASGINRDHYGYTF.

The genes are TRBV6-1 and TRBJ2-5, with 8 bases that match TRBD2. This CDR3 is 16 amino acids long. Unmatched junction bases numbered 13, after V lost 2 bases and J lost 8 bases. Germline CDR1 MNHNS, CDR2 SASEGT. This chain's CDR3 is CASSEKAGAPQGTQYF. The CDR3, as DNA: TGTGCCAGCAGTGAAAAAGCGGGGGCTCCCCAAGGAACCCAGTACTTC.

This rearrangement joins TRBV5-1 to TRBJ1-1; 8 bases match TRBD1. Trimming took 1 base from V and 1 from J; bases not matched to a gene: 15. Looked up from germline, CDR1 is SGHRS and CDR2 is YFSETQ. The CDR3 runs to 19 residues. DNA for the CDR3: TGCGCCAGCAGCTTGCCCTATAGGAACTGGACAGGGAAGAACACTGAAGCTTTCTTT. This encodes CASSLPYRNWTGKNTEAFF. Full variable domain (rest looked up from reference TRBV5-1 and TRBJ1-1): KAGVTQTPRYLIKTRGQQVTLSCSPISGHRSVSWYQQTPGQGLQFLFEYFSETQRNKGNFPGRFSGRQFSNSRSEMNVSTLELGDSALYLCASSLPYRNWTGKNTEAFFGQGTRLTVV.

This clone was observed a handful of times. The rearrangement links TRBV9 to TRBJ1-6; TRBD1 is a possible D gene (5 bases). The CDR3 consists of 13 residues. Per germline, CDR1 SGDLS and CDR2 YYNGEE. The germline V and J ends were trimmed by 9 bases and 5 bases, with 12 bases remaining between them. The CDR3 loop reads CATAGLNNSPLHF. The DNA for the CDR3 is TGTGCCACCGCGGGACTGAATAATTCACCCCTCCACTTT.

V usage is TRBV7-2 and J usage is TRBJ1-5; possibly TRBD1 for D (6 bases). CDR1 SGHTA and CDR2 FQGNSA come from the germline V gene. CDR3 length: 15 amino acids. Trimming left V 1 base short and J 8 bases short, with 15 bases between. CDR3 nucleotide sequence: TGTGCCAGCAGCTTAGGGGACACCATCGGGGAGCCCCAGCATTTT. This translates into CASSLGDTIGEPQHF.

This clone was seen a few times. This sequence joins TRBV9 and TRBJ1-2; D is uncertain. There are 14 residues in the CDR3. V gave up 2 bases and J gave up 8 bases, with 16 bases separating them. Germline V lookup: CDR1 SGDLS, CDR2 YYNGEE. The CDR3 DNA reads TGTGCCAGCAGCGTGGCCTCGGGTGGGGAGGGCTACACCTTC. Its translation: CASSVASGGEGYTF. The variable domain in full, with the rest retrieved from reference TRBV9 and TRBJ1-2, is DSGVTQTPKHLITATGQRVTLRCSPRSGDLSVYWYQQSLDQGLQFLIQYYNGEERAKGNILERFSAQQFPDLHSELNLSSLELGDSALYFCASSVASGGEGYTFGSGTRLTVV.

The chain has TRBV27 and TRBJ2-1, with 7 bases lining up with TRBD1. The CDR3 has 12 amino acids. The V gene's germline CDR1 is MNHEY and CDR2 SMNVEV (reference sequence). Germline trimming cut 3 bases from V and 8 bases from J; bases unmatched to any gene: 1. The CDR3 loop is CASSFTGDEQFF. The CDR3 coding sequence is TGTGCCAGCAGTTTTACAGGGGATGAGCAGTTCTTC.

The chain links TRBV28 to TRBJ2-2; D uncertain. Germline loops: CDR1 MDHEN, CDR2 SYDVKM. This CDR3 is built from 11 residues. The V and J ends lost 6 bases and 4 bases respectively, with 3 bases between them. In DNA, the CDR3 is TGTGCCAGCAGAGCCACCGGGGAGCTGTTTTTT. This sequence encodes CASRATGELFF.

A single count supports this clone. The genes are TRBV29-1 and TRBJ2-3; 7 bases line up with TRBD1. Germline CDR1 SQVTM, CDR2 ANQGSEA. This CDR3 spans 14 amino acids. V lost 4 bases, J lost 1 base, and 5 bases stayed unmatched. CDR3 in amino acids: CSVGDRVGTDTQYF. The CDR3 DNA sequence: TGCAGCGTTGGAGACAGGGTCGGCACAGATACGCAGTATTTT.

This chain joins TRBV19 and TRBJ2-5, with 7 bases fitting TRBD1. The trim removed 4 bases at V and 6 bases at J, leaving 5 bases unmatched. CDR3 size: 13 residues. Germline loops: CDR1 LNHDA, CDR2 SQIVND (reference sequence). CDR3 DNA: TGTGCCAGTAGTAGAGAGGGGGCGAAGACCCAGTACTTC. It codes for CASSREGAKTQYF.

The rearrangement links TRBV4-1 to TRBJ1-1, with 8 bases identical to TRBD1. V lost 4 bases and J lost 3; bases outside the gene matches: 7. The CDR3 is 15 amino acids. Germline assignment: CDR1 MGHRA and CDR2 YSYEKL. CDR3 sequence reads: CASSRITGGHTEAFF. In DNA form, the CDR3 reads TGCGCCAGCAGCCGCATAACAGGGGGACACACTGAAGCTTTCTTT.

The chain carries TRBV5-1 and TRBJ2-1; 9 nucleotides match TRBD1. J lost 5 bases, V lost 4 bases, and 4 bases had no gene match. This CDR3 comprises 14 residues. Germline CDR1 and CDR2: SGHRS and YFSETQ. Here the CDR3 reads CASSLGTGNNEQFF. CDR3 DNA: TGCGCCAGCAGCCTCGGGACAGGGAACAATGAGCAGTTCTTC.

This clone has a handful of counts. The gene calls are TRBV30 and TRBJ1-4, with D possibly being TRBD1 (6 bases). V lost 3 bases and J 8 bases, leaving 16 bases between the germline ends. CDR1 is GTSNPN, CDR2 SVGIG, per germline (reference sequence). The CDR3 spans 14 residues. CDR3 nucleotides: TGTGCCTGGAGGGAGACAGGTTTCGACGAAAAACTGTTTTTT. Amino acids: CAWRETGFDEKLFF.

The rearrangement uses TRBV18 and TRBJ1-5; D is undetermined. Germline V gives CDR1 KGHSH, CDR2 LQKENI. V gave up 6 bases and J gave up 6 bases, with 18 bases separating them. The CDR3 contains 15 residues. The CDR3 nucleotides are TGTGCCAGCTCCGCCTTGACGGCCGAGGGTCAGCCCCAGCATTTT. Translated, it gives CASSALTAEGQPQHF.

The rearrangement joins TRBV20-1 to TRBJ1-1, with D uncertain. The CDR3 spans 11 residues. V shed 7 bases and J shed 5 bases, with 11 bases lying between them. CDR1 and CDR2 from the germline V gene are DFQATT and SNEGSKA (reference sequence). The CDR3 region has the DNA TGCAGTGGGGCGTATTGGACTGAAGCTTTCTTT. Protein product: CSGAYWTEAFF.